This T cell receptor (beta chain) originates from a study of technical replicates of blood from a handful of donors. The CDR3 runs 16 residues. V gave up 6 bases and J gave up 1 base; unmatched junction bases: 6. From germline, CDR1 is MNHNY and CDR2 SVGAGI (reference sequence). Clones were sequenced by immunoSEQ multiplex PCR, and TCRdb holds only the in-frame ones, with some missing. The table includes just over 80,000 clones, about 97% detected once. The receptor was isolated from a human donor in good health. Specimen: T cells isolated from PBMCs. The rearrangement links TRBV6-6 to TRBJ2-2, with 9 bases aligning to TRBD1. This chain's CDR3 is CASSHPGQGNTGELFF. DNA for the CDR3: TGTGCCAGCAGCCACCCGGGACAGGGGAACACCGGGGAGCTGTTTTTT.